The present T cell receptor (beta chain) was sequenced within a study of radiotherapy plus CTLA-4 blockade in lung cancer (dated by TCRdb to 2016 to 2019). Regarding the complete study: Objective responses were observed in about a sixth of enrolled patients, and disease control was achieved in roughly 29%. The paper as a whole reports these results and caveats: After treatment with radiotherapy and ipilimumab, TCR clones that originated in tumors expanded in peripheral blood. Early dynamic changes in blood T cell clones, together with increased serum interferon-beta after radiation, were reported as the strongest predictors of response.

Focal radiation therapy combined with CTLA-4 blockade (ipilimumab) was tested in patients with chemo-refractory metastatic non-small-cell lung cancer. Notes on this clone: The clone's antigen remains unknown. One base away there is no much larger clone; base qualities are not given.

The method behind the library was the immunoSEQ multiplex PCR assay. Entries here come from immuneACCESS through TCRdb and include only in-frame sequences with V and J called. Some clones fail to appear in such tables; in the studies checked, an unresolved V gene covers under half of the shortfall, and the cause of the remainder is unknown. This sample has tens of thousands of clones in its table, and about 80% of those were observed once. The ten biggest clones cover less than 4.5% of the sample. The V and J ends are trimmed by 0 bases and 8 bases, leaving 10 bases between them. The germline V gene (reference sequence) provides CDR1 SEHNR and CDR2 FQNEAQ. CDR3 length: 13 amino acids, cysteine to phenylalanine. The retained sequence is limited to the CDR3, 39 bases, with the frame set at the first base.

Sequencing used peripheral blood, obtained from a patient treated with radiotherapy plus ipilimumab. In this chain, TRBV7-9 is recombined with TRBJ1-2, with a tentative D gene TRBD1 over 5 matching bases. This receptor was taken from a human donor with non-small cell lung cancer who had a partial response to radiotherapy plus ipilimumab. In nucleotide form, the sequence is TGTGCCAGCAGCTTAGCGCCGGAGGGGGGCTACACCTTC. The resulting protein is CASSLAPEGGYTF.